Sequencing of this TCR beta chain was carried out in a study of blood T cell repertoires in COVID-19 (dated by TCRdb to the early 2020s). Regarding the complete study: Collaborator samples came from the United States, Italy and Spain and covered acute and convalescent phases of COVID-19. Sample metadata almost always included a de-identified subject ID, COVID-19 status, age in years and sex. The samples were drawn from two sources: the first 160 participants of the ongoing ImmuneRACE study, and approximately 1,300 subjects contributed by 6 global collaborators. The dataset comprised deeply sampled blood TCRbeta repertoires from subjects exposed to, actively infected with, or recovered from COVID-19. The repertoires were released in a freely available public database meant as a resource for research on the immune response to SARS-CoV-2. The material from the prospective study consisted of cDNA or gDNA derived from T cells, B-cell-depleted T cells, or PBMCs. Where available, HLA class I and class II types were obtained from metadata supplied by the sample provider rather than from assay-based typing.

Points the paper makes about the study in general: How much clinical and demographic metadata was included differed by source and by participant, and the metadata was provided uncurated.

TCRbeta CDR3 regions were amplified from genomic DNA by means of the immunoSEQ Assay, a bias-controlled multiplex PCR. As for the authors' bioinformatics: The number of nucleated cells in each sample was estimated by amplification of reference gene primers within the assay. To quantify the absolute abundance of each unique TCRbeta CDR3 rearrangement, sequence reads were collapsed and filtered. For each sample, productive Simpson clonality was calculated as the square root of Simpson's diversity index over productive rearrangements. TCRdb carries this immuneACCESS record with in-frame sequences only. Its versions omit some clonotypes, under half of them owing to an unresolved V gene in the studies checked, with the rest unexplained. V, J and clone size derive from that table, while D and trimming were established from the DNA sequence. This sample lists fewer than 110,000 clones; 70% to 90% were detected once. 4.5% to 6% of the sample is held by the ten biggest clonotypes.

From cysteine to phenylalanine, the CDR3 is 14 amino acids long. Solely the CDR3 DNA is kept, with 42 bases framed from the first base. The germline V gene specifies MDHEN as CDR1 and SYDVKM as CDR2. V is trimmed back by 5 bases and J by 11 bases, and the junction contains 9 bases that no gene match accounts for. Whole blood was collected in K2EDTA tubes by collaborating institutions according to the institutions' own protocols. For TCRbeta analysis, collaborators shipped samples as frozen whole blood, isolated PBMCs, or DNA extracted from either of those sample types. In its sample, this clone was seen once. Its antigen is currently not known. No per-base quality is available; no much larger clone lies one base away.

Sequenced material: peripheral blood. The receptor was derived from a man aged 35 to 55 with active or convalescent COVID-19. The rearrangement joined TRBV28 to TRBJ1-1, with 12 bases aligning to TRBD1. The base sequence is TGTGCCAGCAGTGGGGGACAGGGGGCAGGTAGGGCTTTCTTT. It translates to CASSGGQGAGRAFF.